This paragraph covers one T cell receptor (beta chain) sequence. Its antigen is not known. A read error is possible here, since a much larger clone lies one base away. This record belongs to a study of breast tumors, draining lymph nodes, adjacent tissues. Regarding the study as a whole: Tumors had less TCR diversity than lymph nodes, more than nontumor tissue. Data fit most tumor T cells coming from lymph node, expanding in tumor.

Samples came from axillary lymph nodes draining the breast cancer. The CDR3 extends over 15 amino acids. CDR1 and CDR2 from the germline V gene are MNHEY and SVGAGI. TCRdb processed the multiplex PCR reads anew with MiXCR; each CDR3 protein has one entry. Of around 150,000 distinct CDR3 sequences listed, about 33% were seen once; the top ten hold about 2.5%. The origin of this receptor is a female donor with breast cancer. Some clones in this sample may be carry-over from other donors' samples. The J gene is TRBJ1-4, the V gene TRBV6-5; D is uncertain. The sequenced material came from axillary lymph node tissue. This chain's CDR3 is CASTNSYSGSEKLLF. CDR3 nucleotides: TGTGCCAGCACAAACAGTTATTCTGGGAGTGAAAAACTGCTTTTT.